This T cell receptor beta chain was retrieved from a study of response to subunit inactivated influenza vaccine. V shed 6 bases and J shed 3 bases, with 18 bases lying between them. CDR1 and CDR2 (germline): SGHRS, YFSETQ. This CDR3 comprises 16 residues. A single record per CDR3 protein comes from TCRdb applying MiXCR to the RT-PCR reads. The sample yields approximately 730,000 distinct CDR3 sequences, approximately 15% seen once. Sequencing was performed on PBMCs from blood, taken around 14 days before vaccination. V usage is TRBV5-1 and J usage is TRBJ2-2; D call uncertain. This receptor was taken from a man aged 50 or older who received an inactivated influenza vaccine. This CDR3 is CASNYGQISYTGELFF. CDR3 nucleotides: TGCGCCAGCAACTACGGGCAGATTTCCTACACCGGGGAGCTGTTTTTT.